The 6 T cell receptor beta chains below all came from one sample that was sequenced in a study of CD8+ T cells in alopecia areata. The treatment: oral pan-JAK inhibitor, 5-10 mg twice daily. Extracted RNA was reverse transcribed, and the resulting cDNA served as sequencing template. Only in-frame clones appear in the TCRdb table, and some are missing; sequencing was by immunoSEQ multiplex PCR. Of some 99,000 clones listed, 61% are singletons. The specimen was CD8+ T cells sorted from blood, collected at week 4, from a patient treated with tofacitinib. Receptors originate from a human donor with alopecia areata.

CDR3 loop: CASCPRGGYTF. The CDR3 DNA sequence: TGTGCCAGCTGCCCGAGAGGCGGCTACACCTTC. The rearrangement links TRBV2 to TRBJ1-2; D ambiguous. The CDR3 contains 11 residues. CDR1 is SNHLY and CDR2 is FYNNEI in the germline V gene. V shed 8 bases and J shed 8 bases, with 12 bases lying between them.

The V and J genes are TRBV29-1 and TRBJ2-7, with D uncertain. Trimming left V 2 bases short and J 4 bases short, with 18 bases between. The CDR3 runs 15 residues. CDR1 is SQVTM, CDR2 ANQGSEA, per germline. The CDR3 spells CSVENPGPTLYEQYF. In nucleotides, the CDR3 is TGCAGCGTTGAAAACCCGGGCCCCACGCTTTACGAGCAGTACTTC.

The V and J genes are TRBV4-3 and TRBJ2-1, with TRBD1 matching 9 bases. Germline V lookup: CDR1 LGHNA, CDR2 YSLEER. The CDR3 runs to 15 residues. The junction had 7 bases not matched to a gene; V was cut back by 3 bases and J by 7 bases. CDR3 DNA: TGCGCCAGCAGCCAGGGACAGGGAGTCTCGAATGAGCAGTTCTTC. As protein: CASSQGQGVSNEQFF.

The rearrangement uses TRBV28 and TRBJ1-2; 7 nucleotides line up with TRBD1. Germline lookup yields CDR1 MDHEN and CDR2 SYDVKM. The ends lost 5 bases at V and 4 bases at J; junction bases unmatched: 10. CDR3 length: 15 residues. The CDR3 DNA is TGTGCCAGCAGTCTTGTTGCAGGGGGTACCTATGGCTACACCTTC. Translation: CASSLVAGGTYGYTF.

This clone came up a few times. V is TRBV29-1 and J is TRBJ1-2; 7 bases align to TRBD1. Unmatched junction bases numbered 8, after V lost 4 bases and J lost 0 bases. This CDR3 region has 15 residues. CDR1 is SQVTM and CDR2 is ANQGSEA in the germline V gene. The CDR3 sequence: CSVGDWDRANYGYTF. The CDR3 DNA reads TGCAGCGTTGGGGATTGGGACAGAGCTAACTATGGCTACACCTTC.

CDR3 DNA: TGTGCCAGCAGTGAAATCGACAGGCCATCTAATCAGCCCCAGCATTTT. Translated: CASSEIDRPSNQPQHF. The chain uses TRBV6-1 and TRBJ1-5; a possible D gene is TRBD1 (6 bases). Germline CDR1 and CDR2: MNHNS and SASEGT. This CDR3 is 16 amino acids long. Between the trimmed V and J ends, which lost 2 bases and 4 bases, there was a span of 15 bases.